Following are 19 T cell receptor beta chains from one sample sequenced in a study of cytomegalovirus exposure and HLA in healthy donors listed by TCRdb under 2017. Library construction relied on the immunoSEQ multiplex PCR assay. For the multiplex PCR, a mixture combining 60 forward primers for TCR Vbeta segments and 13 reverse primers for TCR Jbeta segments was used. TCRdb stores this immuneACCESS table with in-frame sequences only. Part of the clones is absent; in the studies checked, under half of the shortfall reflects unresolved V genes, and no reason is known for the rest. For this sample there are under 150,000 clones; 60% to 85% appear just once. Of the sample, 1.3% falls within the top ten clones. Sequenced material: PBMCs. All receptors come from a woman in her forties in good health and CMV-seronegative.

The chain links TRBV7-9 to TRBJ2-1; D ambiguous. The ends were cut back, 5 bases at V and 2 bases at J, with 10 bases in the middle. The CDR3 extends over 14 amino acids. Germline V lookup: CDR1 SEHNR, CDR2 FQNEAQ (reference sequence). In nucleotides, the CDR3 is TGTGCCAGCAGCCCAGGTCGAGCCTACAATGAGCAGTTCTTC. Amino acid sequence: CASSPGRAYNEQFF.

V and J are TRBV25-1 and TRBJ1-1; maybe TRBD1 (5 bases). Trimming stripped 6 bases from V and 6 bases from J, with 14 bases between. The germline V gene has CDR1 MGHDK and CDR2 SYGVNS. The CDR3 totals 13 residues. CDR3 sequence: CASSELETAEAFF. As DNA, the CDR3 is TGTGCCAGCAGCGAACTTGAGACAGCTGAAGCTTTCTTT.

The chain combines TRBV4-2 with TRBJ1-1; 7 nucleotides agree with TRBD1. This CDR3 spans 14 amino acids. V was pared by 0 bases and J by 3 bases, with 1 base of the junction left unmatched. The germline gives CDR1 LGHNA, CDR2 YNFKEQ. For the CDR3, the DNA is TGTGCCAGCAGCCAAGAAGGGGGCTACACTGAAGCTTTCTTT. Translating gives CASSQEGGYTEAFF.

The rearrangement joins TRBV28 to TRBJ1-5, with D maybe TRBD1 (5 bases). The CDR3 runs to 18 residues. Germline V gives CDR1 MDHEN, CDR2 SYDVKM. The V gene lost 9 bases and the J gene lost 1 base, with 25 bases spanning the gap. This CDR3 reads CASKLPRGQGSSNQPQHF. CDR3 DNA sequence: TGTGCCAGTAAACTACCAAGGGGCCAGGGTTCAAGCAATCAGCCCCAGCATTTT.

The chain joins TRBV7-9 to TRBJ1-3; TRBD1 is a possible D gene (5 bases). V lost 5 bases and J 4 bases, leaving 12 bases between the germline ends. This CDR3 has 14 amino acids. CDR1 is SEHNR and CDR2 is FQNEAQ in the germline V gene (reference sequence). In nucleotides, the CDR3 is TGTGCCAGCAGCCGCCTAAACAGGGGAAACACCATATATTTT. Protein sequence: CASSRLNRGNTIYF.

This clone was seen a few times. DNA for the CDR3: TGTGCCATCAGGAAGGGACAGGGGGACACTGAAGCTTTCTTT. The encoded protein is CAIRKGQGDTEAFF. This rearrangement joins TRBV10-3 to TRBJ1-1, with 11 nucleotides matching TRBD1. CDR3 length: 14 amino acids. CDR1 and CDR2 from the germline V gene are ENHRY and SYGVKD. The ends lost 6 bases at V and 3 bases at J; junction bases unmatched: 3.

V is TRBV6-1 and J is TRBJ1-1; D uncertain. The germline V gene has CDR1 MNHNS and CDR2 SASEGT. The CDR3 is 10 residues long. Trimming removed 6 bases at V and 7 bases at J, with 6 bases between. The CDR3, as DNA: TGTGCCAGCAGGGCCAGTGAAGCTTTCTTT. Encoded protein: CASRASEAFF.

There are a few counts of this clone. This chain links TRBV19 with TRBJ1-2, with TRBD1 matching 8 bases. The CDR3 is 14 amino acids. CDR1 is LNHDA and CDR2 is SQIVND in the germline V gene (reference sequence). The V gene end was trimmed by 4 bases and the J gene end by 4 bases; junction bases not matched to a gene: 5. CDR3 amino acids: CASSTRQGSYGYTF. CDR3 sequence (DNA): TGTGCCAGTAGTACGCGACAGGGGAGCTATGGCTACACCTTC.

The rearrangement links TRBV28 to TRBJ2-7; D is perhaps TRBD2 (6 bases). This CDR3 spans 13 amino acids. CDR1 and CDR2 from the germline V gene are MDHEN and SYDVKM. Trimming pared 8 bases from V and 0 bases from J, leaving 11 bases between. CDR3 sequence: CASRDSSSYEQYF. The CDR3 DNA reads TGTGCCAGCCGGGACTCGAGCTCCTACGAGCAGTACTTC.

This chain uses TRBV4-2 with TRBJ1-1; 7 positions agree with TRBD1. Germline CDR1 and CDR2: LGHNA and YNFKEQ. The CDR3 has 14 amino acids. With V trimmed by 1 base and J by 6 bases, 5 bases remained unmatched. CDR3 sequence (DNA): TGTGCCAGCAGCCAAGTAAGGCAGGGGGCTGAAGCTTTCTTT. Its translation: CASSQVRQGAEAFF.

The CDR3 sequence is CASSLEGIQPQHF. As DNA, the CDR3 is TGTGCCAGCAGCTTAGAGGGGATTCAGCCCCAGCATTTT. V is TRBV7-9 and J is TRBJ1-5, with a possible D match to TRBD1 (5 bases). This CDR3 contains 13 residues. Per the germline V gene, CDR1 is SEHNR and CDR2 is FQNEAQ (reference sequence). V was cut by 1 base and J by 6 bases, with 7 bases left in between.

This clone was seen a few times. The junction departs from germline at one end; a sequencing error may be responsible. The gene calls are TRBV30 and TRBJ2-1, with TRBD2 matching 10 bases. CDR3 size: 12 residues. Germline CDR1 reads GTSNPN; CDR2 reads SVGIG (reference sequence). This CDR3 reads CAWTASGGFQVF. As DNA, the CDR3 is TGTGCCTGGACGGCTAGCGGGGGATTCCAGGTCTTC.

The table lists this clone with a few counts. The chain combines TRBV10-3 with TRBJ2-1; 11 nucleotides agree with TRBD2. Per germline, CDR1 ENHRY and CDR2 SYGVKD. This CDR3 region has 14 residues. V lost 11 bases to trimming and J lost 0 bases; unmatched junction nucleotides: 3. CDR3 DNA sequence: TGTGCCGCCGGACTAGCGGGCTCCTACAATGAGCAGTTCTTC. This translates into CAAGLAGSYNEQFF.

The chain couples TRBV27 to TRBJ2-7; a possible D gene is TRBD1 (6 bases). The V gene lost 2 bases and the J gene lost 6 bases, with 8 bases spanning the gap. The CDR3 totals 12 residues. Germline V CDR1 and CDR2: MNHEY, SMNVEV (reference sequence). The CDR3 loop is CASSLRGTEQYF. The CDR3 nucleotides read TGTGCCAGCAGTTTAAGGGGGACCGAGCAGTACTTC.

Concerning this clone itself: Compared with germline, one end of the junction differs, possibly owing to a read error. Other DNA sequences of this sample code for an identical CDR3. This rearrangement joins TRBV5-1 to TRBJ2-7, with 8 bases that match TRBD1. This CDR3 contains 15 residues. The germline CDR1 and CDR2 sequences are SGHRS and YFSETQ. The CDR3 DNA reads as TGCGCCAGCAGCACCCCCGGGACAGGTAACTACGAACAGTACTTC. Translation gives CASSTPGTGNYEQYF.

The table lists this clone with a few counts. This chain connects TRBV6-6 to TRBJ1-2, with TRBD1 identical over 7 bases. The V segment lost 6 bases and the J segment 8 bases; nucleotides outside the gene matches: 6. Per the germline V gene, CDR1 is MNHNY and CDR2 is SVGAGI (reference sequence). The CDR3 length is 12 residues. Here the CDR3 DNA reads TGTGCCAGCAGCCCCACAGGGGTCGGCTACACCTTC. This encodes CASSPTGVGYTF.

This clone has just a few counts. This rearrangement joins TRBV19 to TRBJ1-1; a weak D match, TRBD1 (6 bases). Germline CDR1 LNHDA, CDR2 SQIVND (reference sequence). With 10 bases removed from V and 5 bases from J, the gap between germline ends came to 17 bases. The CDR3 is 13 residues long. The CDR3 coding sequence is TGTGCCACCGCGGGGGCAGGTCGGACTGAAGCTTTCTTT. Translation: CATAGAGRTEAFF.

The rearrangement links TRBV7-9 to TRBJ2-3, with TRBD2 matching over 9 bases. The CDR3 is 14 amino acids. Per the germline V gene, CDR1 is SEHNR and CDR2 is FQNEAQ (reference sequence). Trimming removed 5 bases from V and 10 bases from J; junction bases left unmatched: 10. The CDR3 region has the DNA TGTGCCAGCAGCCAACCACCCTTAGCGGGGGCGCAGTATTTT. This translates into CASSQPPLAGAQYF.

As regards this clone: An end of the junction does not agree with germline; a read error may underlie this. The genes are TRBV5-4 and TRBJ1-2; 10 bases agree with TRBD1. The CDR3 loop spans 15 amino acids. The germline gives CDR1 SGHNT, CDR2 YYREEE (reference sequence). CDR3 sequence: CASSFPGQGRSGCTF. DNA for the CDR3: TGTGCCAGCAGTTTTCCGGGACAGGGGCGCTCTGGCTGCACCTTC.